The source of this T cell receptor beta chain is a study of blood T cells in healthy people across ages. Primers used in a second PCR of roughly 6 to 12 cycles were a sample-barcoded 5' primer and a J-beta primer mix. TCRdb recomputed calls from the 5' RACE reads with MiXCR, one row per CDR3 protein. The table shows a few hundred thousand distinct CDR3 sequences, with roughly a quarter occurring only once. The sequenced sample consisted of blood. The origin of this receptor is a woman aged 70-85 years in good health.

CDR3: CASSQGLAGGIRTYEQYF. As DNA, the CDR3 is TGTGCCAGCAGCCAAGGGTTAGCGGGGGGGATAAGGACCTACGAGCAGTACTTC. The chain recombines TRBV4-2 with TRBJ2-7; TRBD2 aligns across 11 bases. This CDR3 is 18 amino acids long. The germline V gene has CDR1 LGHNA and CDR2 YNFKEQ. The ends lost 1 base at V and 2 bases at J; junction bases unmatched: 10.